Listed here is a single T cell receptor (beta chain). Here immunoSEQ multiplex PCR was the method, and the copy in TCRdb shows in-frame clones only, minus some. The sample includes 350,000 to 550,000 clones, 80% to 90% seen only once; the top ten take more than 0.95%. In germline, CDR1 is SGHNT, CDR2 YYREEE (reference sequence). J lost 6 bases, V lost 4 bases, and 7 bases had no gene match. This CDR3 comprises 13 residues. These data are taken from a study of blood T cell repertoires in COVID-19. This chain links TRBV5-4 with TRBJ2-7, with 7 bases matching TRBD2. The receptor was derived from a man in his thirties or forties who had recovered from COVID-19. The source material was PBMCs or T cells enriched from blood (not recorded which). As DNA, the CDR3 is TGTGCCAGCAGCAGTACGGGAGGACTCGAGCAGTACTTC. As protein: CASSSTGGLEQYF.